A single sample is the source of the 13 T cell receptor beta chains below, sequenced in a study of OX40 agonist ivuxolimab in advanced cancers. This table comes from immunoSEQ multiplex PCR, and its TCRdb copy is limited to in-frame clones, with some not included. The sample holds 50,000 to 75,000 clones, 70% to 90% seen once. This specimen was CD4+ or CD8+ T cells sorted from blood, taken in a trial of the OX40 agonist ivuxolimab. The source is an adult with an advanced solid tumor such as melanoma, head and neck, liver or kidney cancer.

This chain connects TRBV11-2 to TRBJ2-1; D perhaps matches TRBD2 (5 bases). Trimming removed 0 bases at V and 10 bases at J, with 13 bases between. The germline gives CDR1 SGHAT, CDR2 FQNNGV. CDR3 size: 14 residues. CDR3 amino acids: CASSLEYRGMEQFF. Here the CDR3 DNA reads TGTGCCAGCAGCTTAGAATATCGGGGAATGGAGCAGTTCTTC.

This chain links TRBV5-8 with TRBJ2-6; D call uncertain. CDR3 length: 15 residues. Germline lookup yields CDR1 SGHTS and CDR2 YDEGEE. The V and J ends lost 2 bases and 0 bases respectively, with 6 bases between them. Here the CDR3 DNA reads TGTGCCAGCAGCTTAAGTAGCTCTGGGGCCAACGTCCTGACTTTC. This codes for CASSLSSSGANVLTF.

The chain links TRBV5-1 to TRBJ2-1; 10 nucleotides line up with TRBD2. The J segment lost 6 bases and the V segment lost 4 bases, leaving 13 bases of the junction unmatched. This CDR3 is built from 17 residues. Germline lookup yields CDR1 SGHRS and CDR2 YFSETQ. CDR3 DNA: TGCGCCAGCAGCCCGGGACCGCGGACTAGCGGTCCCAATGAGCAGTTCTTC. This sequence encodes CASSPGPRTSGPNEQFF.

J is TRBJ2-5 and V is TRBV2; 10 positions agree with TRBD1. With V trimmed by 6 bases and J by 4 bases, 8 bases remained unmatched. The V gene's germline CDR1 is SNHLY and CDR2 FYNNEI. This CDR3 comprises 15 residues. The CDR3 DNA follows: TGTGCCAGCAGGGGGACAGGGGCCGCGGGAGAGACCCAGTACTTC. Protein sequence: CASRGTGAAGETQYF. Full variable domain (outside the CDR3, taken from reference TRBV2 and TRBJ2-5): EPEVTQTPSHQVTQMGQEVILRCVPISNHLYFYWYRQILGQKVEFLVSFYNNEISEKSEIFDDQFSVERPDGSNFTLKIRSTKLEDSAMYFCASRGTGAAGETQYFGPGTRLLVL.

This clone has just one count. This chain links TRBV4-2 with TRBJ2-7, with D unclear. The germline gives CDR1 LGHNA, CDR2 YNFKEQ. Trimming took 4 bases from V and 0 from J, leaving 16 bases between them. The CDR3 contains 16 residues. CDR3 loop: CASSPTLSRSSYEQYF. Here the CDR3 DNA reads TGTGCCAGCAGCCCGACGCTGTCAAGGAGCTCCTACGAGCAGTACTTC.

This sequence joins TRBV5-1 and TRBJ1-4; D is uncertain. V lost 0 bases and J 0 bases, leaving 9 bases between the germline ends. The CDR3 length is 16 residues. Per germline, CDR1 SGHRS and CDR2 YFSETQ. The CDR3 loop is CASSLGGQATNEKLFF. CDR3 nucleotide sequence: TGCGCCAGCAGCTTGGGAGGGCAGGCAACTAATGAAAAACTGTTTTTT.

The chain couples TRBV11-3 to TRBJ2-3; 9 nucleotides line up with TRBD2. This CDR3 is 14 amino acids long. CDR1 and CDR2 from the germline V gene are SGHNT and YENEEA. V was clipped by 5 bases and J by 5 bases; unmatched bases: 5. For the CDR3, the DNA is TGTGCCAGCAGCGGGCGGGGGGGCCAAGATACGCAGTATTTT. Amino acid sequence: CASSGRGGQDTQYF.

The chain couples TRBV10-3 to TRBJ2-2; D possibly corresponds to TRBD1 (6 bases). Per germline, CDR1 ENHRY and CDR2 SYGVKD. The CDR3 is 17 amino acids. V dropped 0 bases and J dropped 1 base, with 12 bases sitting between them. The CDR3 DNA reads TGTGCCATCAGTGAGTCGATTTTAGGGGGGAACACCGGGGAGCTGTTTTTT. The encoded protein is CAISESILGGNTGELFF.

The V and J genes are TRBV6-5 and TRBJ2-1; 9 bases match TRBD2. V was pared by 2 bases and J by 6 bases, with 5 bases of the junction left unmatched. This CDR3 contains 15 residues. Per the germline V gene, CDR1 is MNHEY and CDR2 is SVGAGI. The CDR3 spells CASSYRGLASNEQFF. The CDR3 DNA sequence: TGTGCCAGCAGTTACAGGGGACTAGCCTCCAATGAGCAGTTCTTC.

The CDR3 here is CASSSGLYSNQPQHF. The CDR3, as DNA: TGTGCCAGCAGTTCGGGGTTATATAGCAATCAGCCCCAGCATTTT. The rearrangement links TRBV5-6 to TRBJ1-5; no clear D gene. V dropped 5 bases and J dropped 0 bases, with 12 bases sitting between them. The germline V gene encodes CDR1 SGHDT and CDR2 YYEEEE. The CDR3 is made up of 15 amino acids.

This sequence joins TRBV2 and TRBJ1-5; 8 bases map to TRBD1. Germline V gene lookup returns CDR1 SNHLY and CDR2 FYNNEI. The trim removed 1 base at V and 4 bases at J, leaving 6 bases unmatched. This CDR3 contains 16 residues. CDR3 DNA: TGTGCCAGCAGTGAAGGGTCAGGGGGCGGTAATCAGCCCCAGCATTTT. Protein: CASSEGSGGGNQPQHF.

V and J are TRBV7-2 and TRBJ2-5; TRBD2 might be the D (5 bases). The CDR3 totals 16 residues. Germline CDR1 and CDR2: SGHTA and FQGNSA. V was trimmed by 1 base and J by 5 bases, leaving 17 bases between them. The DNA of the CDR3 is TGTGCCAGCAGCTTAGATCTAGCTGGCGTCGGGGAGACCCAGTACTTC. Protein product: CASSLDLAGVGETQYF. Full variable domain (missing parts from reference TRBV7-2 and TRBJ2-5): GAGVSQSPSNKVTEKGKDVELRCDPISGHTALYWYRQSLGQGLEFLIYFQGNSAPDKSGLPSDRFSAERTGGSVSTLTIQRTQQEDSAVYLCASSLDLAGVGETQYFGPGTRLLVL.

The J gene is TRBJ1-1, the V gene TRBV7-9; no clear D gene. With 4 bases removed from V and 0 bases from J, the gap between germline ends came to 21 bases. CDR1 is SEHNR and CDR2 is FQNEAQ in the germline V gene (reference sequence). The CDR3 is 18 amino acids. For the CDR3, the DNA is TGTGCCAGCAGCTCCAGAGGAGGGCTCCCCAAGATGAACACTGAAGCTTTCTTT. It encodes CASSSRGGLPKMNTEAFF. The full variable domain, in which reference TRBV7-9 and TRBJ1-1 provide the parts outside the CDR3, is DTGVSQNPRHKITKRGQNVTFRCDPISEHNRLYWYRQTLGQGPEFLTYFQNEAQLEKSRLLSDRFSAERPKGSFSTLEIQRTEQGDSAMYLCASSSRGGLPKMNTEAFFGQGTRLTVV.